One sample yielded the 17 T cell receptor beta chains listed below, sequenced in a study of response to subunit inactivated influenza vaccine. MiXCR, applied by TCRdb to the RT-PCR reads, yields one record per CDR3 protein. The sample records around 790,000 distinct CDR3 sequences, around 20% being singletons. Material: PBMCs from blood, obtained less than 6 days after vaccination. The source is a man over 45 who received an inactivated influenza vaccine.

This clonotype was recorded a few times. This chain links TRBV20-1 with TRBJ2-1; D may correspond to TRBD1 or TRBD2 (6 bases each). The CDR3 spans 15 residues. Trimming shortened V by 5 bases and J by 7 bases, and 21 bases separated the two germline ends. Germline V gene sequence: CDR1 DFQATT, CDR2 SNEGSKA (reference sequence). The DNA of the CDR3 is TGCAGTGCTTTAGATATAGGGGGGAGCTATAATGAGCAGTTCTTC. This translates into CSALDIGGSYNEQFF.

This chain connects TRBV2 to TRBJ1-6; perhaps TRBD1 as D (6 bases). Deletions cut 6 bases from V and 7 bases from J, with 16 bases between. The CDR3 is 15 amino acids. Germline loops: CDR1 SNHLY, CDR2 FYNNEI. In nucleotides, the CDR3 is TGTGCCAGCAGCCGTTCTTCAGGGGTGAATTCACCCCTCCACTTT. Amino acids: CASSRSSGVNSPLHF.

There are a few counts of this clonotype. The chain couples TRBV6-1 to TRBJ2-7, with 10 nucleotides matching TRBD1. Germline V gene lookup returns CDR1 MNHNS and CDR2 SASEGT. The CDR3 totals 15 residues. Trimming removed 7 bases from V and 4 bases from J; junction bases left unmatched: 10. The CDR3 loop reads CASMEVGDRGYEQYF. The CDR3, as DNA: TGTGCCAGCATGGAAGTCGGGGACAGGGGTTACGAGCAGTACTTC.

The rearrangement links TRBV6-2 or TRBV6-3 to TRBJ2-2, with 8 nucleotides matching TRBD1. CDR1 and CDR2 from the germline V gene are MNHEY and SVGEGT. Trimming at V came to 4 bases and at J to 7 bases, leaving 2 bases not matched to a gene. The length of the CDR3 is 13 residues. This CDR3 reads CASSSGGLGELFF. The DNA for the CDR3 is TGTGCCAGCAGTTCAGGGGGCCTCGGGGAGCTGTTTTTT.

This clonotype was seen only a few times. The CDR3 region is CASSLFDSDNEQFF. CDR3 DNA sequence: TGCGCCAGCAGCCTATTTGACAGCGACAATGAGCAGTTCTTC. This chain joins TRBV4-3 and TRBJ2-1, with a weak D call TRBD1 (5 bases). Trimming cost V 4 bases and J 5 bases, with 12 bases left between them. This CDR3 region has 14 residues. The germline V gene has CDR1 LGHNA and CDR2 YSLEER.

This clonotype appeared once. V is TRBV6-1 and J is TRBJ1-5; no clear D. V gave up 2 bases and J gave up 1 base, with 9 bases separating them. The germline V gene encodes CDR1 MNHNS and CDR2 SASEGT. This CDR3 is 15 amino acids long. The CDR3 sequence is CASSEWGGSNQPQHF. The CDR3 nucleotides read TGTGCCAGCAGTGAATGGGGTGGGAGCAATCAGCCCCAGCATTTT.

CDR3 bases: TGTGCCAGCAGCTTAGAAGGGAATCGGATCTATACGCAGTATTTT. Protein product: CASSLEGNRIYTQYF. The chain carries TRBV7-8 and TRBJ2-3; the D is unclear. Germline values: CDR1 SGHVS, CDR2 FQNEAQ. The CDR3 spans 15 residues. Deletions cut 1 base from V and 7 bases from J, with 15 bases between.

This clonotype was seen only a few times. V gene TRBV12-3 or TRBV12-4 combines with J gene TRBJ2-1; TRBD1 matches 8 bases. The CDR3 length is 14 residues. Germline trimming cut 5 bases from V and 7 bases from J; bases unmatched to any gene: 7. The CDR3 here is CASSLDRASNEQFF. For the CDR3, the DNA is TGTGCCAGCAGTCTGGACAGGGCGAGTAATGAGCAGTTCTTC.

V is TRBV28 and J is TRBJ2-2, with a possible D match to TRBD1 (5 bases). CDR1 MDHEN and CDR2 SYDVKM come from the germline V gene. CDR3 length equals 17 residues. With 5 bases removed from V and 4 bases from J, the gap between germline ends came to 20 bases. The CDR3: CASSPPRGQGGTGELFF. CDR3 in DNA: TGTGCCAGCAGTCCGCCCCGAGGCCAGGGTGGCACCGGGGAGCTGTTTTTT.

The CDR3 protein is CSVEVTPDSYEQYF. In DNA, the CDR3 is TGCAGCGTTGAAGTGACACCCGATTCCTACGAGCAGTACTTC. V is TRBV29-1 and J is TRBJ2-7; D is unclear. The CDR3 has 14 residues. Germline V gene lookup returns CDR1 SQVTM and CDR2 ANQGSEA. V was shortened by 1 base and J by 1 base, with 11 bases between the two germline ends.

The V and J genes are TRBV29-1 and TRBJ1-1; no firm D call. V shed 4 bases and J shed 3 bases, with 12 bases lying between them. Germline assignment: CDR1 SQVTM and CDR2 ANQGSEA. The CDR3 is 13 amino acids. CDR3 sequence: CSVVGLGYTEAFF. The DNA of the CDR3 is TGCAGCGTTGTCGGACTCGGGTACACTGAAGCTTTCTTT.

The genes are TRBV5-1 and TRBJ1-1; D gene ambiguous. Trimming left V 4 bases short and J 1 base short, with 8 bases between. The CDR3 runs to 13 residues. Germline V gene lookup returns CDR1 SGHRS and CDR2 YFSETQ. CDR3 residues: CASSRDQNTEAFF. CDR3 nucleotides: TGCGCCAGCAGCCGAGATCAGAACACTGAAGCTTTCTTT.

This clonotype appeared a few times. The chain links TRBV20-1 to TRBJ1-1, with 8 nucleotides matching TRBD1. The CDR3 totals 13 residues. Germline V gene data show CDR1 as DFQATT and CDR2 as SNEGSKA (reference sequence). Unmatched junction bases numbered 5, after V lost 5 bases and J lost 3 bases. The CDR3: CSADRGRYTEAFF. CDR3 bases: TGCAGTGCTGACAGGGGACGGTACACTGAAGCTTTCTTT.

This clonotype has at least ten counts. The genes are TRBV10-3 and TRBJ1-1; D is undetermined. The CDR3 has 11 residues. V was shortened by 11 bases and J by 7 bases, with 14 bases between the two germline ends. CDR1 is ENHRY and CDR2 is SYGVKD in the germline V gene. CDR3: CASSGVSEAFF. CDR3 sequence (DNA): TGTGCCTCAAGCGGGGTCAGTGAAGCTTTCTTT.

The chain joins TRBV20-1 to TRBJ2-5; D is uncertain. The germline gives CDR1 DFQATT, CDR2 SNEGSKA (reference sequence). Trimming removed 3 bases from V and 1 base from J, with 9 bases in between. The CDR3 loop spans 13 amino acids. The CDR3 sequence: CSASDLSQETQYF. DNA for the CDR3: TGCAGTGCTAGTGACCTTTCCCAAGAGACCCAGTACTTC.

This clonotype was counted ten times or more. The chain links TRBV5-6 to TRBJ2-1; 9 bases are shared with TRBD2. The V and J ends lost 0 bases and 10 bases, in that order; junction bases with no gene match: 11. This CDR3 has 16 amino acids. Per the germline V gene, CDR1 is SGHDT and CDR2 is YYEEEE. The DNA of the CDR3 is TGTGCCAGCAGCTTGGGTGGCGGGGGGGCCTGGAGCGAGCAGTTCTTC. Encoded protein: CASSLGGGGAWSEQFF.

The CDR3 reads CATQAWASGENEQFF. In DNA form, the CDR3 reads TGTGCCACCCAGGCCTGGGCTAGCGGGGAAAATGAGCAGTTCTTC. This chain uses TRBV10-3 with TRBJ2-1; TRBD2 agrees at 9 bases. The CDR3 is 15 amino acids. V lost 10 bases and J lost 7; bases outside the gene matches: 14. In germline, CDR1 is ENHRY, CDR2 SYGVKD.